What follows are 23 T cell receptor beta chains derived from one specimen sequenced in a study of human T cells and chemical hapten exposure. One entry per CDR3 protein, called by TCRdb with MiXCR from the RACE reads. Counted here are around 340,000 distinct CDR3 sequences, around 7% occurring once; the ten biggest clones make up 8.4%. Time point in this sample: patch test 1, 2 weeks after DPC sensitization. Treatment in this sample: therapeutic diphenylcyclopropenone sensitization with weekly scalp DPC. The specimen was whole blood, collected in connection with sensitization to the hapten diphenylcyclopropenone (DPC). The receptors were gathered from a woman aged 18-30 years with alopecia areata. Some clones in this sample may be carry-over from other donors' samples.

The sample holds a few counts of this clonotype. This chain links TRBV7-9 with TRBJ2-5; 8 bases are a match to TRBD1. The CDR3 is 14 amino acids. CDR1 is SEHNR and CDR2 is FQNEAQ in the germline V gene (reference sequence). The ends lost 5 bases at V and 4 bases at J; junction bases unmatched: 6. CDR3 residues: CASSIDRGGETQYF. CDR3 coding DNA: TGTGCCAGCAGCATAGACAGGGGTGGAGAGACCCAGTACTTC. The full variable domain, in which reference TRBV7-9 and TRBJ2-5 provide the parts outside the CDR3, is DTGVSQNPRHKITKRGQNVTFRCDPISEHNRLYWYRQTLGQGPEFLTYFQNEAQLEKSRLLSDRFSAERPKGSFSTLEIQRTEQGDSAMYLCASSIDRGGETQYFGPGTRLLVL.

This clonotype was seen at least ten times. The chain recombines TRBV6-1 with TRBJ2-3; a weak D match, TRBD1 (5 bases). Germline V lookup: CDR1 MNHNS, CDR2 SASEGT. There are 11 residues in the CDR3. The V end lost 11 bases, the J end lost 0 bases, and 6 bases lay between the germline ends. CDR3 nucleotide sequence: TGTGCCGCAGGGAGCACAGATACGCAGTATTTT. Translation: CAAGSTDTQYF.

A few counts support this clonotype. The chain combines TRBV7-2 with TRBJ1-2; 11 bases line up with TRBD1. The CDR3 covers 16 residues. V lost 6 bases, J lost 4 bases, and 10 bases stayed unmatched. Germline CDR1 is SGHTA and CDR2 is FQGNSA. Here the CDR3 DNA reads TGTGCCAGCAGATACCACGCGGGACAGGGGGGCTATGGCTACACCTTC. Translated, it gives CASRYHAGQGGYGYTF.

The rearrangement uses TRBV28 and TRBJ2-7; 10 bases match TRBD1. This CDR3 is 15 amino acids long. V trimming: 5 bases; J trimming: 3 bases; junction bases outside the gene matches: 7. Germline CDR1 is MDHEN and CDR2 is SYDVKM. The CDR3 spells CASSPDRGALYEQYF. CDR3 in DNA: TGTGCCAGCAGTCCGGACAGGGGGGCCCTCTACGAGCAGTACTTC.

The chain joins TRBV11-2 to TRBJ1-1, with unresolved D. Between the trimmed V and J ends, which lost 4 bases and 8 bases, there was a span of 14 bases. Germline assignment: CDR1 SGHAT and CDR2 FQNNGV. The CDR3 is made up of 13 amino acids. The CDR3 bases are TGTGCCAGCAGCTCCCAACACCAGAGGGAAGCTTTCTTT. Its translation: CASSSQHQREAFF. Full variable domain (rest looked up from reference TRBV11-2 and TRBJ1-1): EAGVAQSPRYKIIEKRQSVAFWCNPISGHATLYWYQQILGQGPKLLIQFQNNGVVDDSQLPKDRFSAERLKGVDSTLKIQPAKLEDSAVYLCASSSQHQREAFFGQGTRLTVV.

This clonotype was counted between two and nine times. The chain is built from TRBV7-2 and TRBJ2-3; D is possibly TRBD1 (5 bases). The V end lost 2 bases, the J end lost 2 bases, and 8 bases lay between the germline ends. This CDR3 comprises 14 residues. CDR1 and CDR2 (germline): SGHTA, FQGNSA. In nucleotides, the CDR3 is TGTGCCAGCAGCTTAAGACAGATCACAGATACGCAGTATTTT. Translation gives CASSLRQITDTQYF.

The V gene is TRBV7-2, the J gene TRBJ1-1; D gene ambiguous. The CDR3 has 14 residues. The V gene lost 4 bases and the J gene lost 5 bases, with 14 bases spanning the gap. Germline V CDR1 and CDR2: SGHTA, FQGNSA. The CDR3 DNA reads TGTGCCAGCAGCTCCCGCCGGGCGCCGACTGAAGCTTTCTTT. This codes for CASSSRRAPTEAFF.

This clonotype was detected only a few times. CDR3 sequence (DNA): TGTGCCAGCAGCCGCTTACCATATCATGGCTACACCTTC. Its translation: CASSRLPYHGYTF. The genes are TRBV6-2 or TRBV6-3 and TRBJ1-2; no reliable D call. The CDR3 is 13 amino acids. CDR1 and CDR2 (germline): MNHEY, SVGEGT. With 6 bases removed from V and 6 bases from J, the gap between germline ends came to 14 bases.

This clonotype showed up many times. The chain has TRBV5-1 and TRBJ1-5; no definite D call. This CDR3 has 19 residues. The ends were cut back, 3 bases at V and 0 bases at J, with 22 bases in the middle. Germline V lookup: CDR1 SGHRS, CDR2 YFSETQ. In DNA form, the CDR3 reads TGCGCCAGCAGCTCGATACTCCCGGACGGAAGTTTTAGCAATCAGCCCCAGCATTTT. Protein sequence: CASSSILPDGSFSNQPQHF. Drawing the rest from reference TRBV5-1 and TRBJ1-5, the complete variable domain is KAGVTQTPRYLIKTRGQQVTLSCSPISGHRSVSWYQQTPGQGLQFLFEYFSETQRNKGNFPGRFSGRQFSNSRSEMNVSTLELGDSALYLCASSSILPDGSFSNQPQHFGDGTRLSIL.

This clonotype was counted many times. This CDR3 reads CASSQDWSDTQYF. The CDR3 DNA reads TGTGCCAGCAGCCAAGATTGGTCAGATACGCAGTATTTT. The chain has TRBV3-1 and TRBJ2-3; no firm D call. Deletions cut 0 bases from V and 4 bases from J, with 5 bases between. The CDR3 runs to 13 residues. From germline, CDR1 is LGHDT and CDR2 YNNKEL (reference sequence).

This chain connects TRBV2 to TRBJ2-2; no clear D. The germline gives CDR1 SNHLY, CDR2 FYNNEI. Trimming pared 3 bases from V and 1 base from J, leaving 9 bases between. This CDR3 comprises 15 residues. This CDR3 reads CASSDLAGNTGELFF. CDR3 nucleotide sequence: TGTGCCAGCAGTGATCTGGCAGGGAACACCGGGGAGCTGTTTTTT.

The table lists this clonotype with many counts. The chain carries TRBV6-5 and TRBJ2-7; TRBD2 is a possible D gene (5 bases). Trimming took 6 bases from V and 6 from J, leaving 18 bases between them. CDR1 and CDR2 (germline): MNHEY, SVGAGI. This CDR3 spans 14 amino acids. The CDR3 DNA reads as TGTGCCAGCAGCCGAGGCCGGGGTCAGGCCGAGCAGTACTTC. It encodes CASSRGRGQAEQYF.

The sample holds many counts of this clonotype. The chain couples TRBV29-1 to TRBJ2-3; 7 nucleotides match TRBD2. The CDR3 is made up of 13 amino acids. With V trimmed by 4 bases and J by 1 base, 2 bases remained unmatched. From germline, CDR1 is SQVTM and CDR2 ANQGSEA. The CDR3 reads CSVGSGGTDTQYF. The CDR3 DNA sequence: TGCAGCGTTGGAAGCGGGGGCACAGATACGCAGTATTTT.

This clonotype was detected only a few times. This chain connects TRBV10-3 to TRBJ1-5; D unclear. Trimming stripped 5 bases from V and 5 bases from J, with 10 bases between. The CDR3 is 13 amino acids. Germline V gene data show CDR1 as ENHRY and CDR2 as SYGVKD. The CDR3 loop is CAISKDRDQPQHF. CDR3 sequence (DNA): TGTGCCATCAGTAAGGACCGGGATCAGCCCCAGCATTTT.

The table lists this clonotype with many counts. The rearrangement uses TRBV18 and TRBJ2-6; D ambiguous. Deletions cut 3 bases from V and 0 bases from J, with 15 bases between. In germline, CDR1 is KGHSH, CDR2 LQKENI. This CDR3 region has 18 residues. The CDR3 region has the DNA TGTGCCAGCTCACCCCCGAACCGGATTTTCTCTGGGGCCAACGTCCTGACTTTC. Amino acids: CASSPPNRIFSGANVLTF.

The chain joins TRBV20-1 to TRBJ2-3; D gene unclear. The CDR3 consists of 13 residues. Per germline, CDR1 DFQATT and CDR2 SNEGSKA (reference sequence). V lost 0 bases and J 0 bases, leaving 4 bases between the germline ends. As DNA, the CDR3 is TGCAGTGCTAGAGATCGAAGCACAGATACGCAGTATTTT. It translates to CSARDRSTDTQYF.

This clonotype was seen ten or more times. The rearrangement joins TRBV18 to TRBJ2-7; D perhaps matches TRBD1 (5 bases). V was clipped by 2 bases and J by 6 bases, with 14 bases between them. From germline, CDR1 is KGHSH and CDR2 LQKENI. This CDR3 contains 14 residues. The CDR3 loop is CASSPLGHESEQYF. The CDR3 region has the DNA TGTGCCAGCTCACCATTGGGGCATGAAAGCGAGCAGTACTTC.

This clonotype was counted between two and nine times. CDR3 bases: TGTGCCAGCAGTCACAAACAGGGGAACACTGAAGCTTTCTTT. This gives the protein CASSHKQGNTEAFF. The rearrangement joins TRBV6-2 or TRBV6-3 to TRBJ1-1, with D maybe TRBD1 (6 bases). CDR3 length: 14 amino acids. The V gene lost 5 bases and the J gene lost 1 base, with 11 bases spanning the gap. Looked up from germline, CDR1 is MNHEY and CDR2 is SVGEGT.

The rearrangement uses TRBV2 and TRBJ1-2; no clear D gene. The V gene lost 10 bases and the J gene lost 0 bases, with 15 bases spanning the gap. Germline CDR1 reads SNHLY; CDR2 reads FYNNEI. The CDR3 has 14 amino acids. CDR3 region: CATVGRTANYGYTF. The CDR3 DNA sequence: TGTGCCACAGTAGGCCGGACGGCTAACTATGGCTACACCTTC.

This clonotype was counted a few times. The genes are TRBV7-9 and TRBJ1-2, with D perhaps matching TRBD1 (5 bases). V shed 1 base and J shed 4 bases, with 13 bases lying between them. The CDR3 extends over 15 amino acids. Germline V gene lookup returns CDR1 SEHNR and CDR2 FQNEAQ (reference sequence). This chain's CDR3 is CASSLGQSSSYGYTF. The CDR3 DNA reads as TGTGCCAGCAGCTTAGGACAGTCGAGTTCCTATGGCTACACCTTC.

This clonotype was counted only a few times. J is TRBJ1-1 and V is TRBV12-3 or TRBV12-4; no firm D call. Trimming shortened V by 7 bases and J by 7 bases, and 13 bases separated the two germline ends. This CDR3 is 12 amino acids long. CDR3 sequence reads: CASTSSGIEAFF. The CDR3 bases are TGTGCCAGCACCTCCTCGGGGATTGAAGCTTTCTTT.

This clonotype was seen ten or more times. This sequence joins TRBV2 and TRBJ2-2; D gene ambiguous. Germline V CDR1 and CDR2: SNHLY, FYNNEI. V was pared by 8 bases and J by 2 bases, with 6 bases between. This CDR3 comprises 12 residues. The CDR3 is CASEINTGELFF. The CDR3 DNA sequence: TGTGCCAGCGAAATCAACACCGGGGAGCTGTTTTTT.

The chain recombines TRBV4-2 with TRBJ1-5; D is unresolved. V was clipped by 0 bases and J by 2 bases, with 8 bases between them. Germline V gene lookup returns CDR1 LGHNA and CDR2 YNFKEQ. The CDR3 spans 15 residues. In nucleotides, the CDR3 is TGTGCCAGCAGCCAAGACGGGGTGGGCAATCAGCCCCAGCATTTT. Translated: CASSQDGVGNQPQHF.